The clone carrying this TCR beta chain was detected many times. Its antigen is not known. RNA transcripts were the template for amplifying TCR beta CDR3 regions. Using the HTBI primer set, a first-round RT-PCR was run on the TCR CDR3. TCRdb redid the calling of the multiplex PCR reads with MiXCR, one entry per CDR3 protein. The table shows nearly 600,000 distinct CDR3 sequences, with over 12% occurring only once. Each ophthalmopathy patient scored at least 3 on the Clinical Activity Score and at least 4 on NOSPECS grade, with duration under 3 months. Diagnoses were made from clinical symptoms, serum measures (thyroxine and TRAb), thyroid ultrasound and orbital computed tomography. These data are taken from a study of T cells in Graves' hyperthyroidism and ophthalmopathy. Findings of the study overall: A model using 13 V-J features told ophthalmopathy apart from stable hyperthyroidism. Prediction of ophthalmopathy progression came a median around 7.1 months pre-onset.

Germline CDR1 MDHEN, CDR2 SYDVKM. V dropped 5 bases and J dropped 1 base, with 11 bases sitting between them. This CDR3 region has 14 residues. J is TRBJ1-2 and V is TRBV28; D remains ambiguous. The sequenced material came from blood. The receptor was derived from a woman aged 18-29 years with Graves' ophthalmopathy. Written as DNA, the CDR3 is TGTGCCAGCAGTCAGATTAGTTTTAACTATGGCTACACCTTC. It codes for CASSQISFNYGYTF.